The 14 T cell receptor beta chains reported below all come from one sample, sequenced in a study of blood T cell repertoires in COVID-19. Assay used: immunoSEQ multiplex PCR; TCRdb lists only in-frame clones, some missing. The table lists roughly 700,000 clones, just under 90% of them singletons. What was sequenced was peripheral blood. The receptors originated from a woman aged 18-29 years with acute or convalescent COVID-19.

This chain joins TRBV5-6 and TRBJ2-5, with TRBD2 as a possible D gene (5 bases). The CDR3 loop spans 12 amino acids. Trimming removed 0 bases from V and 7 bases from J, with 7 bases in between. The germline V gene encodes CDR1 SGHDT and CDR2 YYEEEE. The CDR3 reads CASSLGRGTQYF. The CDR3 DNA sequence: TGTGCCAGCAGCTTGGGTCGGGGGACCCAGTACTTC.

The chain couples TRBV5-5 to TRBJ1-4; D not resolved. CDR3 size: 15 residues. From germline, CDR1 is SGHKS and CDR2 YYEKEE (reference sequence). V shed 0 bases and J shed 6 bases, with 12 bases lying between them. The CDR3 region has the DNA TGTGCCAGCAGCTTGGTTGTAGCAAAATATGAAAAACTGTTTTTT. This gives the protein CASSLVVAKYEKLFF.

The chain uses TRBV7-2 and TRBJ1-5; TRBD1 matches 7 bases. The CDR3 covers 15 residues. From germline, CDR1 is SGHTA and CDR2 FQGNSA. The junction had 6 bases not matched to a gene; V was cut back by 1 base and J by 6 bases. CDR3 nucleotides: TGTGCCAGCAGCTTAGGCCAGGGGGGTAGTCAGCCCCAGCATTTT. Translated: CASSLGQGGSQPQHF.

The chain combines TRBV14 with TRBJ1-1; D perhaps matches TRBD1 (5 bases). From germline, CDR1 is SGHDN and CDR2 FVKESK. The CDR3 loop spans 16 amino acids. V was trimmed by 1 base and J by 4 bases, leaving 16 bases between them. CDR3 DNA: TGTGCCAGCAGCCAAGCGGGAGGGGCGCTGGGCACTGAAGCTTTCTTT. Residues: CASSQAGGALGTEAFF.

The chain is built from TRBV10-3 and TRBJ1-6, with D hard to call. The germline V gene has CDR1 ENHRY and CDR2 SYGVKD. Trimming stripped 0 bases from V and 10 bases from J, with 13 bases between. This CDR3 has 15 amino acids. CDR3: CAISESGGVWSPLHF. The CDR3 DNA reads TGTGCCATCAGTGAGTCGGGCGGGGTTTGGTCACCCCTCCACTTT.

This sequence joins TRBV15 and TRBJ2-1, with D tentatively TRBD1 (5 bases). Germline CDR1 LNHNV, CDR2 YYDKDF (reference sequence). V dropped 0 bases and J dropped 6 bases, with 15 bases sitting between them. The CDR3 has 16 residues. Here the CDR3 reads CATSRDLGPPGNEQFF. CDR3 DNA sequence: TGTGCCACCAGCAGAGATCTGGGGCCGCCGGGCAATGAGCAGTTCTTC.

The gene calls are TRBV30 and TRBJ1-4; 10 positions agree with TRBD1. Looked up from germline, CDR1 is GTSNPN and CDR2 is SVGIG (reference sequence). The CDR3 spans 16 residues. V shed 2 bases and J 4 bases; nucleotides not matched to a gene: 7. The DNA of the CDR3 is TGTGCCTGGAGTCCGACAGGGGGCTTTAGTAATGAAAAACTGTTTTTT. The encoded protein is CAWSPTGGFSNEKLFF.

The chain links TRBV6-6 to TRBJ1-2; weak D call: TRBD1 (6 bases). The CDR3 sequence is 16 residues long. The V gene's germline CDR1 is MNHNY and CDR2 SVGAGI (reference sequence). Trimming removed 2 bases from V and 2 bases from J, with 15 bases in between. In DNA, the CDR3 is TGTGCCAGCAGTTACAGCCGGGACACCCAAAACTATGGCTACACCTTC. It encodes CASSYSRDTQNYGYTF.

This sequence joins TRBV29-1 and TRBJ2-7, with 7 positions matching TRBD1. The CDR3 is 12 residues long. V shed 6 bases, J shed 1 base, and the junction held 3 bases outside the gene matches. Germline CDR1 SQVTM, CDR2 ANQGSEA. The CDR3 reads CSVRTGSYEQYF. CDR3 in DNA: TGCAGCGTCCGGACAGGATCCTACGAGCAGTACTTC.

This clone was seen a handful of times. The chain couples TRBV10-1 to TRBJ1-3; D is ambiguous. Trimming removed 6 bases at V and 0 bases at J, with 9 bases between. This CDR3 is 14 amino acids long. Germline V gene sequence: CDR1 WNHNN, CDR2 SYGVQD (reference sequence). The CDR3: CASSPGISGNTIYF. CDR3 in DNA: TGCGCCAGCAGCCCGGGGATCTCTGGAAACACCATATATTTT.

The CDR3 spells CASSITGVTEAFF. The CDR3, as DNA: TGTGCCAGCAGCATCACAGGGGTTACTGAAGCTTTCTTT. The gene calls are TRBV7-3 and TRBJ1-1, with TRBD1 matching over 7 bases. V lost 5 bases and J lost 5; bases outside the gene matches: 5. Germline CDR1 and CDR2: SGHTA and FQGTGA. The CDR3 runs to 13 residues. Filled out from reference TRBV7-3 and TRBJ1-1, the complete variable domain reads GAGVSQTPSNKVTEKGKYVELRCDPISGHTALYWYRQSLGQGPEFLIYFQGTGAADDSGLPNDRFFAVRPEGSVSTLKIQRTERGDSAVYLCASSITGVTEAFFGQGTRLTVV.

The chain uses TRBV10-3 and TRBJ1-2; D is uncertain. The CDR3 runs 17 residues. V was clipped by 4 bases and J by 4 bases, with 22 bases between them. The germline V gene encodes CDR1 ENHRY and CDR2 SYGVKD. The DNA of the CDR3 is TGTGCCATCAGTGCGACCACTGCGGAGACCAGATTCTATGGCTACACCTTC. Translated, it gives CAISATTAETRFYGYTF.

This chain links TRBV27 with TRBJ2-7; 12 bases are a match to TRBD2. The ends lost 8 bases at V and 6 bases at J; junction bases unmatched: 11. Looked up from germline, CDR1 is MNHEY and CDR2 is SMNVEV (reference sequence). CDR3 length: 15 residues. The CDR3 is CASSRMASGGAEQYF. As DNA, the CDR3 is TGTGCCAGCTCCAGGATGGCTAGCGGGGGGGCCGAGCAGTACTTC.

The V call is TRBV9, the J call TRBJ2-4, with TRBD2 as a possible D gene (7 bases). Trimming left V 4 bases short and J 12 bases short, with 17 bases between. The CDR3 has 13 residues. Germline V gene data show CDR1 as SGDLS and CDR2 as YYNGEE. The CDR3 loop reads CASSPGGTRGQYF. CDR3 DNA sequence: TGTGCCAGCAGCCCGGGGGGTACCAGGGGTCAGTACTTC.